A selection of T cell receptor beta chains follows, all from one sample in a study of control samples from healthy donors and cancer patients. Generated by immunoSEQ multiplex PCR, the TCRdb table keeps only in-frame clones and is missing some. Found here are roughly 220,000 clones, just under 95% of them singletons; the top ten hold 1.5%. Sequencing used blood. The receptors were gathered from a man aged 50 to 60 in good health. The CDR3 runs from the conserved cysteine through the conserved F or W. D genes are given only for firm matches. The size field is filled for only some rows; it gives once, few, many or a size class.

V: TRBV9; J: TRBJ1-1; size: NA; D: NA; CDR3: CASSDRGSLNTEAFF; DNA: TGTGCCAGCAGCGATCGGGGATCTTTGAACACTGAAGCTTTCTTT
V: TRBV5-5; J: TRBJ2-5; size: once; D: NA; CDR3: CASSLAQRGREETQYF; DNA: TGTGCCAGCAGCTTGGCTCAACGGGGCAGGGAAGAGACCCAGTACTTC
V: TRBV28; J: TRBJ1-1; size: NA; D: NA; CDR3: CASTPGGARTEAFF; DNA: TGTGCCAGCACCCCTGGGGGGGCACGCACTGAAGCTTTCTTT
V: TRBV7-8; J: TRBJ2-2; size: NA; D: NA; CDR3: CASSFWGKDTGELFF; DNA: TGTGCCAGCAGCTTCTGGGGGAAGGACACCGGGGAGCTGTTTTTT
V: TRBV5-8; J: TRBJ1-5; size: NA; D: NA; CDR3: CASSPLQGGSNQPQHF; DNA: TGTGCCAGCAGCCCATTACAGGGAGGCAGCAATCAGCCCCAGCATTTT
V: TRBV5-1; J: TRBJ1-1; size: NA; D: NA; CDR3: CASSLDITGNTEAFF; DNA: TGCGCCAGCAGCTTGGACATCACAGGGAACACTGAAGCTTTCTTT
V: TRBV5-1; J: TRBJ2-7; size: NA; D: NA; CDR3: CASSLGSLFDEQYF; DNA: TGCGCCAGCAGCTTGGGATCCCTTTTTGACGAGCAGTACTTC
V: TRBV19; J: TRBJ1-3; size: NA; D: NA; CDR3: CASSRGGTGNTIYF; DNA: TGTGCCAGTAGTAGGGGGGGCACTGGAAACACCATATATTTT
V: TRBV11-2; J: TRBJ2-3; size: once; D: NA; CDR3: CASSLVDPGLGLDTQYF; DNA: TGTGCCAGCAGCTTAGTCGATCCGGGGTTAGGGTTAGATACGCAGTATTTT
V: TRBV4-1; J: TRBJ1-5; size: NA; D: NA; CDR3: CASSRPGGDQPQHF; DNA: TGCGCCAGCAGTCGCCCTGGGGGGGATCAGCCCCAGCATTTT
V: TRBV24-1; J: TRBJ2-7; size: NA; D: TRBD1; CDR3: CATSDRGQGIGEQYF; DNA: TGTGCCACCAGTGATAGGGGACAGGGGATCGGCGAGCAGTACTTC
V: TRBV12-3/TRBV12-4; J: TRBJ2-3; size: NA; D: NA; CDR3: CASSTMVYTQYF; DNA: TGTGCCAGCAGTACCATGGTTTATACGCAGTATTTT
V: TRBV30; J: TRBJ1-2; size: NA; D: TRBD1; CDR3: CAWSVRGTVALGYTF; DNA: TGTGCCTGGAGTGTACGGGGGACAGTGGCCCTTGGCTACACCTTC
V: TRBV6-5; J: TRBJ2-7; size: NA; D: NA; CDR3: CASSYDGRGSYEQYF; DNA: TGTGCCAGCAGTTACGATGGGCGAGGCTCCTACGAGCAGTACTTC
V: TRBV19; J: TRBJ1-1; size: NA; D: NA; CDR3: CASRGGVGSTEAFF; DNA: TGTGCCAGTAGAGGGGGAGTGGGGAGCACTGAAGCTTTCTTT
V: TRBV3-1/TRBV3-2; J: TRBJ1-5; size: few; D: TRBD1; CDR3: CASSQGAGGNQPQHF; DNA: TGTGCCAGCAGCCAAGGGGCAGGGGGGAATCAGCCCCAGCATTTT
V: TRBV19; J: TRBJ1-2; size: NA; D: NA; CDR3: CASSLRGDRSYGYTF; DNA: TGTGCCAGTAGTCTCAGGGGCGACAGAAGCTATGGCTACACCTTC
V: TRBV7-3; J: TRBJ2-1; size: NA; D: NA; CDR3: CASSRTAGTYNEQFF; DNA: TGTGCCAGCAGCCGAACCGCCGGGACCTACAATGAGCAGTTCTTC
V: TRBV3-1/TRBV3-2; J: TRBJ2-3; size: NA; D: TRBD2; CDR3: CASSQAGGPASWYF; DNA: TGTGCCAGCAGCCAAGCGGGGGGACCCGCAAGTTGGTATTTT
V: TRBV28; J: TRBJ1-2; size: NA; D: TRBD1; CDR3: CASSGTGVNYGYTF; DNA: TGTGCCAGCAGTGGAACAGGGGTTAACTATGGCTACACCTTC
V: TRBV5-6; J: TRBJ2-6; size: once; D: NA; CDR3: CASSFPGYGANVLTF; DNA: TGTGCCAGCAGCTTTCCCGGGTATGGGGCCAACGTCCTGACTTTC
V: TRBV6-5; J: TRBJ1-6; size: NA; D: NA; CDR3: CASTLSSSYNSPLHF; DNA: TGTGCCAGCACCCTCAGTAGCTCCTATAATTCACCCCTCCACTTT
V: TRBV7-9; J: TRBJ1-2; size: NA; D: NA; CDR3: CASSFPGDRGYTF; DNA: TGTGCCAGCAGCTTCCCAGGGGATCGGGGCTACACCTTC
V: TRBV5-1; J: TRBJ2-2; size: NA; D: TRBD1; CDR3: CASSSTGANTGELFF; DNA: TGCGCCAGCAGCTCGACAGGGGCCAACACCGGGGAGCTGTTTTTT
V: TRBV4-1; J: TRBJ1-3; size: few; D: NA; CDR3: CASSQIQARRASSGNTIYF; DNA: TGCGCCAGCAGCCAAATCCAGGCCCGCCGGGCATCATCTGGAAACACCATATATTTT
V: TRBV6-6; J: TRBJ2-3; size: once; D: TRBD1; CDR3: CASSYGTGLADTQYF; DNA: TGTGCCAGCAGTTACGGGACAGGGCTGGCAGATACGCAGTATTTT
V: TRBV27; J: TRBJ2-5; size: NA; D: NA; CDR3: CASSASYGETQYF; DNA: TGTGCCAGCAGTGCATCGTACGGGGAGACCCAGTACTTC
V: TRBV28; J: TRBJ1-5; size: NA; D: NA; CDR3: CASNPQGNQPQHF; DNA: TGTGCCAGCAACCCACAGGGAAATCAGCCCCAGCATTTT
V: TRBV12-3/TRBV12-4; J: TRBJ2-3; size: NA; D: NA; CDR3: CASTLSGGDTQYF; DNA: TGTGCCAGCACCCTTTCAGGGGGGGATACGCAGTATTTT
V: TRBV9; J: TRBJ2-2; size: NA; D: NA; CDR3: CASSPSGGGLTGELFF; DNA: TGTGCCAGCAGTCCATCCGGTGGGGGGCTCACCGGGGAGCTGTTTTTT
V: TRBV6-5; J: TRBJ2-7; size: NA; D: NA; CDR3: CASSYEDTYEQYF; DNA: TGTGCCAGCAGTTACGAGGACACCTACGAGCAGTACTTC
V: TRBV9; J: TRBJ1-3; size: NA; D: NA; CDR3: CASSTLSGNTIYF; DNA: TGTGCCAGCAGCACCCTATCGGGAAACACCATATATTTT
V: TRBV6-5; J: TRBJ2-6; size: NA; D: NA; CDR3: CASRTDSGANVLTF; DNA: TGTGCCAGCAGGACAGACTCTGGGGCCAACGTCCTGACTTTC
V: TRBV2; J: TRBJ2-3; size: once; D: NA; CDR3: CASGGWDTQYF; DNA: TGTGCCAGCGGTGGGTGGGATACGCAGTATTTT
V: TRBV3-1/TRBV3-2; J: TRBJ1-6; size: NA; D: TRBD1; CDR3: CASSQMGQGRSPLHF; DNA: TGTGCCAGCAGCCAAATGGGACAGGGGAGATCACCCCTCCACTTT
V: TRBV12-3/TRBV12-4; J: TRBJ1-6; size: NA; D: NA; CDR3: CASRTGANSPLHF; DNA: TGTGCCAGCAGGACCGGGGCCAATTCACCCCTCCACTTT
V: TRBV21-1; J: TRBJ1-2; size: NA; D: NA; CDR3: CASSKGGKGGYGYTF; DNA: TGTGCCAGCAGCAAAGGTGGAAAGGGGGGCTATGGCTACACCTTC
V: TRBV11-2; J: TRBJ1-2; size: NA; D: TRBD1; CDR3: CASSKTGAIYGYTF; DNA: TGTGCCAGCAGCAAAACAGGGGCGATCTATGGCTACACCTTC
V: TRBV6-5; J: TRBJ2-6; size: NA; D: NA; CDR3: CASSRGSGANVLTF; DNA: TGTGCCAGCAGCCGGGGCTCTGGGGCCAACGTCCTGACTTTC
V: TRBV20-1; J: TRBJ1-2; size: NA; D: NA; CDR3: CSANINYGYTF; DNA: TGCAGTGCTAACATCAACTATGGCTACACCTTC
V: TRBV24-1; J: TRBJ1-2; size: NA; D: NA; CDR3: CATSGKEGDGYTF; DNA: TGTGCCACCAGTGGAAAGGAAGGGGATGGCTACACCTTC